The rows below give T cell receptor beta chains drawn from one sample of a study of spatial heterogeneity in lung cancer. TCRdb re-called the 5' RACE reads with MiXCR, one entry per CDR3 protein. The sample shows about 20,000 distinct CDR3 sequences, roughly 15% of them seen only once. The sample in question was lung tumor tissue, obtained at surgery. The origin of the receptors is a female donor with early-stage non-small cell lung cancer. The CDR3 runs from the conserved cysteine through the conserved F or W. D genes are given only for firm matches. Expanded clones get a size class; other rows say once, few or many, or leave the size out.

>-|TRBJ2-3|few|TRBV20-1
CSADGLFSTDTQYF
TGCAGTGCCGACGGACTGTTTAGCACAGATACGCAGTATTTT
>-|TRBJ2-5|few|TRBV9
CASSLVSQETQYF
TGTGCCAGCAGCTTGGTCAGTCAAGAGACCCAGTACTTC
>-|TRBJ2-3|-|TRBV20-1
CSARDVPLTDTQYF
TGCAGTGCTAGAGATGTGCCCCTCACAGATACGCAGTATTTT
>-|TRBJ1-6|medium-sized|TRBV10-3
CAISVRVVSPLHF
TGTGCCATCAGTGTCCGGGTTGTTTCACCCCTCCACTTT
>TRBD2|TRBJ2-7|many|TRBV27
CASIPSGSREQYF
TGTGCCAGCATCCCTAGCGGGAGTCGCGAGCAGTACTTC
>TRBD1|TRBJ2-3|many|TRBV30
CAWETGGATLGTDTQYF
TGTGCCTGGGAGACAGGGGGCGCGACTCTAGGCACAGATACGCAGTATTTT
>TRBD1|TRBJ2-1|few|TRBV7-9
CASSTGTVYLNEQFF
TGTGCCAGCAGCACCGGGACAGTTTATCTTAATGAGCAGTTCTTC
>TRBD2|TRBJ2-1|many|TRBV20-1
CSAIGLAGGHSYNEQFF
TGCAGTGCTATTGGACTAGCGGGGGGCCACTCCTACAATGAGCAGTTCTTC
>-|TRBJ1-2|medium-sized|TRBV6-5
CASSYGGADNYGYTF
TGTGCCAGCAGTTACGGGGGGGCCGATAACTATGGCTACACCTTC
>-|TRBJ2-4|-|TRBV19
CASSGLADTKNIQYF
TGTGCCAGTAGTGGGCTAGCAGATACCAAAAACATTCAGTACTTC
>-|TRBJ2-5|many|TRBV20-1
CSPRETQYF
TGCAGTCCCCGGGAGACCCAGTACTTC
>TRBD1|TRBJ2-3|medium-sized|TRBV19
CASKHRGADTQYF
TGTGCCAGTAAGCACAGGGGTGCAGATACGCAGTATTTT
>TRBD2|TRBJ2-1|many|TRBV2
CASRVSGGDWNEQFF
TGTGCCAGCAGGGTCAGCGGGGGGGATTGGAATGAGCAGTTCTTC
>-|TRBJ2-1|many|TRBV11-2
CASSLWAPFGGKHNEQFF
TGTGCCAGCAGCTTATGGGCCCCGTTTGGCGGGAAACACAATGAGCAGTTCTTC
>-|TRBJ2-1|many|TRBV6-1
CASSEATINEQFF
TGTGCCAGCAGTGAAGCGACTATCAATGAGCAGTTCTTC
>TRBD1|TRBJ2-3|-|TRBV20-1
CSARDPWTGGHTDTQYF
TGCAGTGCTAGAGATCCCTGGACAGGGGGCCACACAGATACGCAGTATTTT
>-|TRBJ1-5|few|TRBV7-2
CASSPLGTGQPQHF
TGTGCCAGCAGCCCCTTGGGGACGGGTCAGCCCCAGCATTTT
>TRBD1|TRBJ2-3|many|TRBV6-1
CASSDFQGADTQYF
TGTGCCAGCAGTGATTTCCAGGGGGCAGATACGCAGTATTTT
>TRBD1|TRBJ2-5|few|TRBV2
CASRGTGSLETQYF
TGTGCCAGCCGCGGGACAGGGTCTTTGGAGACCCAGTACTTC
>TRBD2|TRBJ2-3|-|TRBV4-2
CASSQGLAGGTDTQYF
TGTGCCAGCAGCCAAGGACTAGCGGGAGGCACAGATACGCAGTATTTT
>-|TRBJ2-3|-|TRBV5-1
CASSSQQGGGGDTQYF
TGCGCCAGCAGCTCGCAACAGGGAGGTGGCGGAGATACGCAGTATTTT
>-|TRBJ2-1|many|TRBV7-3
CASSLTFAGSYNEQFF
TGTGCCAGCAGCTTAACGTTTGCGGGTTCCTACAATGAGCAGTTCTTC
>TRBD2|TRBJ2-3|-|TRBV20-1
CSASLAGGRGDTQYF
TGCAGTGCCTCACTAGCGGGGGGGCGGGGAGATACGCAGTATTTT
>-|TRBJ2-7|few|TRBV3-1
CASSRGQSFYEQYF
TGTGCCAGCAGCCGAGGACAGAGCTTCTACGAGCAGTACTTC
>-|TRBJ1-6|many|TRBV7-4
CASSLVGRALNSPLHF
TGTGCCAGCAGCTTAGTCGGCAGGGCTTTGAATTCACCCCTCCACTTT
>-|TRBJ2-5|-|TRBV30
CAWSVLGATQYF
TGTGCCTGGAGTGTACTCGGGGCTACCCAGTACTTC
>-|TRBJ2-1|few|TRBV2
CASTLFYNEQFF
TGTGCCAGCACCCTGTTCTACAATGAGCAGTTCTTC
>-|TRBJ1-6|medium-sized|TRBV3-1
CASSQEQRTRNSPLHF
TGTGCCAGCAGCCAAGAACAAAGGACTCGTAATTCACCCCTCCACTTT
>TRBD2|TRBJ2-7|-|TRBV13
CASSSAGTSGRALYEQYF
TGTGCCAGCAGCTCGGCCGGGACTAGCGGGAGGGCCCTCTACGAGCAGTACTTC
>-|TRBJ1-3|few|TRBV7-9
CASSSGNTIYF
TGTGCCAGCAGCTCGGGAAACACCATATATTTT
>-|TRBJ2-5|many|TRBV29-1
CSVYGAGETQYF
TGCAGCGTCTATGGAGCCGGTGAGACCCAGTACTTC
>TRBD1|TRBJ2-7|-|TRBV3-1
CASSTGVEQYF
TGTGCCAGCAGTACAGGGGTCGAGCAGTACTTC
>TRBD2|TRBJ2-3|many|TRBV18
CASSPTSGYTDTQYF
TGTGCCAGCTCACCGACTAGCGGGTACACAGATACGCAGTATTTT
>-|TRBJ2-5|medium-sized|TRBV20-1
CSALLGYQETQYF
TGCAGTGCTTTACTAGGGTACCAAGAGACCCAGTACTTC
>TRBD2|TRBJ2-4|few|TRBV10-2
CASSDPTSGSGKNIQYF
TGCGCCAGCAGTGATCCTACTAGCGGGAGTGGCAAAAACATTCAGTACTTC
>TRBD2|TRBJ2-1|few|TRBV5-4
CASSPGLARSAEQFF
TGTGCCAGCAGCCCGGGACTAGCCAGATCGGCTGAGCAGTTCTTC
>-|TRBJ2-3|medium-sized|TRBV3-1
CASSQDWSGVGTDTQYF
TGTGCCAGCAGCCAAGATTGGTCAGGGGTGGGCACAGATACGCAGTATTTT
>-|TRBJ2-7|many|TRBV6-6
CASNKVGEQYF
TGTGCCAGCAACAAGGTCGGCGAGCAGTACTTC
>-|TRBJ2-2|-|TRBV2
CASGGRGISTGELFF
TGTGCCAGCGGGGGCCGAGGAATTTCCACCGGGGAGCTGTTTTTT
>-|TRBJ2-3|-|TRBV29-1
CSVVSRRTVTDTQYF
TGCAGCGTTGTATCCCGTAGGACAGTTACAGATACGCAGTATTTT
>-|TRBJ2-5|few|TRBV20-1
CSAKKTGEETQYF
TGCAGTGCGAAAAAGACTGGAGAAGAGACCCAGTACTTC
>TRBD2|TRBJ2-3|medium-sized|TRBV7-2
CASSPASGVTDTQYF
TGTGCCAGCAGCCCAGCTAGCGGGGTCACAGATACGCAGTATTTT